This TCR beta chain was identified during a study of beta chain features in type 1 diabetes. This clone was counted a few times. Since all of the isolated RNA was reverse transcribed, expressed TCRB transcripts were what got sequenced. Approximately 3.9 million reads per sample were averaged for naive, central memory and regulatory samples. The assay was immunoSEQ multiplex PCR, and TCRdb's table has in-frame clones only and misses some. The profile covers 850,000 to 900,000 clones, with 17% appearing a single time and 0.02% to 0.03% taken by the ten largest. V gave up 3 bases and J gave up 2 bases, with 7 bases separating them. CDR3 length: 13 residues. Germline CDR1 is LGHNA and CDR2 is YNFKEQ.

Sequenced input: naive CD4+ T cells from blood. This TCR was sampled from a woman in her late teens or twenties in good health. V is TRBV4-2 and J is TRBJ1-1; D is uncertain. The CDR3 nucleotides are TGTGCCAGCAGCCAGAACAGAAACACTGAAGCTTTCTTT. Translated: CASSQNRNTEAFF.